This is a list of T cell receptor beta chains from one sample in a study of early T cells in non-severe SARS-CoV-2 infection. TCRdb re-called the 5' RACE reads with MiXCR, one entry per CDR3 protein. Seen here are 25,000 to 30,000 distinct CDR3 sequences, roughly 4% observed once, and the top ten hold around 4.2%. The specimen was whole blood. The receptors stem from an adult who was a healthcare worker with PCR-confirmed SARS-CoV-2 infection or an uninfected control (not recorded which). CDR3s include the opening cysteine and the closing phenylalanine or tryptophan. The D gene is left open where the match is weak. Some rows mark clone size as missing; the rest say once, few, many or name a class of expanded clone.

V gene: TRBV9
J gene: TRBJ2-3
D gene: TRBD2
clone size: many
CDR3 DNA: TGTGCCAGCAGCGCCACTAGCGGGAGAACAGATACGCAGTATTTT
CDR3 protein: CASSATSGRTDTQYF

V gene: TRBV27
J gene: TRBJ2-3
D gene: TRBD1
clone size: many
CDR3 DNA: TGTGCCAGCACCTTTGGACAGGGGACAGATACGCAGTATTTT
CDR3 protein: CASTFGQGTDTQYF

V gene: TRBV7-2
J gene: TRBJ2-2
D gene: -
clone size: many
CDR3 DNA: TGTGCCAGCAGCTTAATGCGTTCGAACACCGGGGAGCTGTTTTTT
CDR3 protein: CASSLMRSNTGELFF

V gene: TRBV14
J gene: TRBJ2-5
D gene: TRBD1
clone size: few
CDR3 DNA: TGTGCCAGCAGCCAAGGAGGCGGGACAGGGGTTACGAGCCAGTACTTC
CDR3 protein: CASSQGGGTGVTSQYF

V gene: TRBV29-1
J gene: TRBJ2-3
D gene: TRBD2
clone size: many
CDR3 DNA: TGCAGCGTTGTCGGATGGTCTAGCGGGAGGTCTGCAGATACGCAGTATTTT
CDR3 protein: CSVVGWSSGRSADTQYF

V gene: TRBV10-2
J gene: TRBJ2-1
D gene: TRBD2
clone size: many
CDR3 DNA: TGCGCCAGCAGTGAACGCCTGTGGACTAGCGGGAGAGGGGAGCAGTTCTTC
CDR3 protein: CASSERLWTSGRGEQFF

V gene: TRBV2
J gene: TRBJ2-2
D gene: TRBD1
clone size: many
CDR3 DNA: TGTGCCAGCAGCCGTCCCGGGACAGGGACCGGGGAGCTGTTTTTT
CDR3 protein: CASSRPGTGTGELFF

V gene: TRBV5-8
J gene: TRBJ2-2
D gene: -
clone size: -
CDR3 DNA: TGTGCCAGCAGGGTTCCTAACACCGGGGAGCTGTTTTTT
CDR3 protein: CASRVPNTGELFF

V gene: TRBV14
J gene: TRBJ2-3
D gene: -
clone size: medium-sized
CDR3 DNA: TGTGCCAGCAGCTACGGCGGCGGCGGCGACACAGATACGCAGTATTTT
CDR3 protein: CASSYGGGGDTDTQYF

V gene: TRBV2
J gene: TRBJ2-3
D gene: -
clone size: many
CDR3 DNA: TGTGCCAGCTCCCCCTTGGGCAGCACAGATACGCAGTATTTT
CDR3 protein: CASSPLGSTDTQYF

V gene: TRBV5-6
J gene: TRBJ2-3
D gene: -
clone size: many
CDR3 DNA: TGTGCCAGCGCTCACAGCCAGGGCACAGATACGCAGTATTTT
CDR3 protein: CASAHSQGTDTQYF

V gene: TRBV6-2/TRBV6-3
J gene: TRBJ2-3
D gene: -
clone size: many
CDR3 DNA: TGTGCCAGCAGTACGGGACCCCAAGGAACAGATACGCAGTATTTT
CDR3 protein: CASSTGPQGTDTQYF

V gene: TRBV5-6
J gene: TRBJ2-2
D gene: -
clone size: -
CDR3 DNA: TGTGCCAGCAGCTTAATGGCCGGGGAGCTGTTTTTT
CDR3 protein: CASSLMAGELFF

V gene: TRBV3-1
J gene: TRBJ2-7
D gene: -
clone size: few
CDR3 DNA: TGTGCCAGTTCAGGACGCGTTATCTACGAGCAGTACTTC
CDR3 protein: CASSGRVIYEQYF

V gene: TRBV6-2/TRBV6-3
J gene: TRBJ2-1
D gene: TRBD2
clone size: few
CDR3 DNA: TGTGCCAGCAGTCCAAATCCGGGACTAGCCTACACCAATGAGCAGTTCTTC
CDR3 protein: CASSPNPGLAYTNEQFF

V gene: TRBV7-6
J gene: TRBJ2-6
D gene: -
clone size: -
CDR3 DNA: TGTGCCAGCAGCGATACTAGGGGCGGCGCCTCTGGGGCCAACGTCCTGACTTTC
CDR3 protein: CASSDTRGGASGANVLTF

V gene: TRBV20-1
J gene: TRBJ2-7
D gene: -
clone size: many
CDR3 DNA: TGCAGTGCCCTAACTCCGACATCCTACGAGCAGTACTTC
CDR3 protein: CSALTPTSYEQYF

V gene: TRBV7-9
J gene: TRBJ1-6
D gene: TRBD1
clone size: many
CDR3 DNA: TGTGCCAGCAGTCCTATTCAGGGGGACTCATCACCCCTCCACTTT
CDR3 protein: CASSPIQGDSSPLHF

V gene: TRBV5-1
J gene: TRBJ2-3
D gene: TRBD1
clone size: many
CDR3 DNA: TGCGCCAGCAGCTTGGGGACAGGGGCTGTGGGCACAGATACGCAGTATTTT
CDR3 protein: CASSLGTGAVGTDTQYF

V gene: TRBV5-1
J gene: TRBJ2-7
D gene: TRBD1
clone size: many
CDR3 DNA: TGCGCCAGCAGCGATCGGACAGGGGTCGAGCAGTACTTC
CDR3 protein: CASSDRTGVEQYF

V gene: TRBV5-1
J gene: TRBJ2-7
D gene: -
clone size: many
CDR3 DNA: TGCGCCAGCAGCTCTCAGATGAGGGGCCACGAGCAGTACTTC
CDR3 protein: CASSSQMRGHEQYF

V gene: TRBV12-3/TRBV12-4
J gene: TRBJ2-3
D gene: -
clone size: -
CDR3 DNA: TGTGCCAGCCTCTCTAGCGGCACAGATACGCAGTATTTT
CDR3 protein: CASLSSGTDTQYF

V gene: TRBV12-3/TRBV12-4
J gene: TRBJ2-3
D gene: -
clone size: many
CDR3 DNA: TGTGCCAGCAGTTTTGGGGAAGATACGCAGTATTTT
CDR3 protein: CASSFGEDTQYF

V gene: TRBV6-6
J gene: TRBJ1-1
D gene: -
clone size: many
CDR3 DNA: TGTGCCAGCAGTTACGGGTATAACACTGAAGCTTTCTTT
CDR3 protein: CASSYGYNTEAFF

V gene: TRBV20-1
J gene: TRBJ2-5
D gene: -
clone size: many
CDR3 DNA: TGCAGTGCCCCAATGGCTAGCCGCCAAGAGACCCAGTACTTC
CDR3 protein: CSAPMASRQETQYF

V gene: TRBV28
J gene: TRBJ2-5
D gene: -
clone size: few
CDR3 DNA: TGTGCCAGTGTGGGGACCACCCAAGAGACCCAGTACTTC
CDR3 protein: CASVGTTQETQYF

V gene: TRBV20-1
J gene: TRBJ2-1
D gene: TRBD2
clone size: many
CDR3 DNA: TGCAGTGCTCAAACTAGCGGGGGGGCCGCGTACAATGAGCAGTTCTTC
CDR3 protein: CSAQTSGGAAYNEQFF

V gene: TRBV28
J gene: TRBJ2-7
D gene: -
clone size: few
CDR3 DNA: TGTGCCAGCGGTAGAGGACGAGCCTACGAGCAGTACTTC
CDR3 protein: CASGRGRAYEQYF

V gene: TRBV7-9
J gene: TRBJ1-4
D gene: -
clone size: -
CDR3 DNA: TGTGCCAGCAGCTCTCGGGGTGAGGATGAAAAACTGTTTTTT
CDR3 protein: CASSSRGEDEKLFF

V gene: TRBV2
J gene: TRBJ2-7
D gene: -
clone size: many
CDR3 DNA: TGTGCCAGCGCGATTAGCTCCTACGAGCAGTACTTC
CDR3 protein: CASAISSYEQYF

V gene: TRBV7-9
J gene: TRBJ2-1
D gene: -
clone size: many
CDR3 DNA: TGTGCCAGCAGCGATTCGCAGGCAGGCAATGAGCAGTTCTTC
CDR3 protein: CASSDSQAGNEQFF

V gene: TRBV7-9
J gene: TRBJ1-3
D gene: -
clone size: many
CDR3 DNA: TGTGCCAGCAGCTTAGAAGTCCGTAGCTCTGGAAACACCATATATTTT
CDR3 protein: CASSLEVRSSGNTIYF

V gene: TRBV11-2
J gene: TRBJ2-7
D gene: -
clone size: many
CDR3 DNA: TGTGCCAGCAGCCCACCTGGGGAGCAGTACTTC
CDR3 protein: CASSPPGEQYF

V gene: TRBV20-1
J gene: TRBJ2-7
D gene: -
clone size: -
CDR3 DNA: TGCAGTGCTAGAGATAACAGGAACGAGCAGTACTTC
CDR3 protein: CSARDNRNEQYF

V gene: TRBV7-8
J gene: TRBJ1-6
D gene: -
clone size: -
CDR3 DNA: TGTGCCAGCAGCTTAAGTCAGCTTTCACCCCTCCACTTT
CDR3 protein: CASSLSQLSPLHF

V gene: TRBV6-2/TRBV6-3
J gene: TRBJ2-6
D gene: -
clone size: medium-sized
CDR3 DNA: TGTGCCAGCAGTTACAGGGGCTCTGGGGCCAACGTCCTGACTTTC
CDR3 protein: CASSYRGSGANVLTF

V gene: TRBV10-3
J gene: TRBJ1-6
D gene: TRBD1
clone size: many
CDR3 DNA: TGTGCCATCGGGACAGAGGATTCACCCCTCCACTTT
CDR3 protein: CAIGTEDSPLHF

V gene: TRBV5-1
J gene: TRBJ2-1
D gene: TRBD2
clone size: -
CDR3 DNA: TGCGCCAGCAGTTATCGCCTGACTAGCGGGGGCGGCGATGAGCAGTTCTTC
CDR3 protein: CASSYRLTSGGGDEQFF

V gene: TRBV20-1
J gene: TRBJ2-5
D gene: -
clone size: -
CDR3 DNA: TGCAGTGCTAGCCTCGGGAGCGGGTATAAAGAGACCCAGTACTTC
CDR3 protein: CSASLGSGYKETQYF

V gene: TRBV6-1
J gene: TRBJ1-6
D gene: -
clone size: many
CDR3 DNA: TGTGCCAGCAGTGAAATCCTAGGACGGGGAGGGAGTAATTCACCCCTCCACTTT
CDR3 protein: CASSEILGRGGSNSPLHF

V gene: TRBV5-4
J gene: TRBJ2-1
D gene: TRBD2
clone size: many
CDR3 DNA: TGTGCCAGCAGCCTGCCGGGAGGGGCCAATGAGCAGTTCTTC
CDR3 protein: CASSLPGGANEQFF

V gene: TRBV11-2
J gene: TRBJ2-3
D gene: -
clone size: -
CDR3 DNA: TGTGCCAGCGCCCCCGAGACAGGCTATACAGATACGCAGTATTTT
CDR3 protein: CASAPETGYTDTQYF

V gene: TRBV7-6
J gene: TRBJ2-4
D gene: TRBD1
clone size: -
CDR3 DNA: TGTGCCAGCAGCTCGGGACAGGGTGCAGACATTCAGTACTTC
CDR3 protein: CASSSGQGADIQYF

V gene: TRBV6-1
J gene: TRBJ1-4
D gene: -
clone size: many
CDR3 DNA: TGTGCCAGCAGTGAAGACAGGGCGGCAAGTCTGTTTTTT
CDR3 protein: CASSEDRAASLFF

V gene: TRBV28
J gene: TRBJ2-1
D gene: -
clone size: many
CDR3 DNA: TGTGCCAGCAGTCTATCCTGGGGCAATGAGCAGTTCTTC
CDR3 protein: CASSLSWGNEQFF

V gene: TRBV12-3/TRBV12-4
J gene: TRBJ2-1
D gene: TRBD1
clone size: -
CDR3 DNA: TGTGCCAGCAGCCCCACAGGGGGAAGGTTGAATGAGCAGTTCTTC
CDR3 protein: CASSPTGGRLNEQFF

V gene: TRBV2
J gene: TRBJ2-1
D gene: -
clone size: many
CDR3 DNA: TGTGCCAGCAGTGGTGAGTGGGGGAGTAGCCACAATGAGCAGTTCTTC
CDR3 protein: CASSGEWGSSHNEQFF

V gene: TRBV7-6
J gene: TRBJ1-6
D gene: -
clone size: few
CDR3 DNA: TGTGCCAGCAGCTTAAGCCCTCGGGTCAGGGTCGATAATTCACCCCTCCACTTT
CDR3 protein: CASSLSPRVRVDNSPLHF

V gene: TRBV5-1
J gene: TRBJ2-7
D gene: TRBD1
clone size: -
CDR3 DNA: TGCGCCAGCAGCTGGGACAGGGGGTACGAGCAGTACTTC
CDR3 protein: CASSWDRGYEQYF

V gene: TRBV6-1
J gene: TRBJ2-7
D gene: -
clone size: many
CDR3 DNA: TGTGCCAGCAGACAGGACTACGAGCAGTACTTC
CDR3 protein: CASRQDYEQYF

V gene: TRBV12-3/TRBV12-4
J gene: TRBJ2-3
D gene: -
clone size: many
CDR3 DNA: TGTGCCAGCAGTTTAGGCGGGTATACGCAGTATTTT
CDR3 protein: CASSLGGYTQYF

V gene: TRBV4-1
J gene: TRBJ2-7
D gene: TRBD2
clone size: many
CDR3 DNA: TGCGCCAGCAGCCCCTGGGGTAGCGGGAGCAGAACAGACTCCTACGAGCAGTACTTC
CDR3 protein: CASSPWGSGSRTDSYEQYF

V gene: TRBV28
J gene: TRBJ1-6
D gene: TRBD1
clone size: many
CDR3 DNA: TGTGCCAGCAGCAATCCGGGACAGAGTGGGCTTGGTTCACCCCTCCACTTT
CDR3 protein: CASSNPGQSGLGSPLHF

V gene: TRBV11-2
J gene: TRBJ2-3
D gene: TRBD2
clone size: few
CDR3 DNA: TGTGCCAGCAGCCCTGGGACTAGCGGAAGCACAGATACGCAGTATTTT
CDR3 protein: CASSPGTSGSTDTQYF

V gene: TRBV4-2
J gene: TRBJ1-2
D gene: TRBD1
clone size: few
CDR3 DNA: TGTGCCAGCAGCCACCTGGGACAGGGAGGCTCGTCTGGCTACACCTTC
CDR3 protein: CASSHLGQGGSSGYTF